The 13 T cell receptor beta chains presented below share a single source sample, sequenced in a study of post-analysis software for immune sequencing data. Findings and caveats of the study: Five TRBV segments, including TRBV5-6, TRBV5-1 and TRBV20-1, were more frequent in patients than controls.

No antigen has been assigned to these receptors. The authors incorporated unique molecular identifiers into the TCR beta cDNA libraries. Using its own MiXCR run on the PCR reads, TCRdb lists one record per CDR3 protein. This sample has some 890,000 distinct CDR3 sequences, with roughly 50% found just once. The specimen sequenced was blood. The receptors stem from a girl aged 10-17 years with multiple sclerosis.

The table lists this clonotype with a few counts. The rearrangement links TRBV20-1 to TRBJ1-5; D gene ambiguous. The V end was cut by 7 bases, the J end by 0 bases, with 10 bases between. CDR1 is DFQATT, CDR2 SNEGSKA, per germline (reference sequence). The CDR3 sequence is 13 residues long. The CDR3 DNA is TGCAGTGTGGTAAGAGATAGCAATCAGCCCCAGCATTTT. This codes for CSVVRDSNQPQHF.

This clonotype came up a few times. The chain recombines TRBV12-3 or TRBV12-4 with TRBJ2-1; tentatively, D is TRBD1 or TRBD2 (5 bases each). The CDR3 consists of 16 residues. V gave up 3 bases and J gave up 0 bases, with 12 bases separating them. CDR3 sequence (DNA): TGTGCCAGCAGTTTTGGGGGTCGCCGCTCCTACAATGAGCAGTTCTTC. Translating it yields CASSFGGRRSYNEQFF.

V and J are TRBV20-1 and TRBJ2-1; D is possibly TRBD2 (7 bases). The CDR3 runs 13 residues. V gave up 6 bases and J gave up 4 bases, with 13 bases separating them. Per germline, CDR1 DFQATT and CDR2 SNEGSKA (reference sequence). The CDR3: CSAKRGGYNEQFF. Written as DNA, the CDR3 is TGCAGTGCAAAAAGGGGGGGATACAATGAGCAGTTCTTC.

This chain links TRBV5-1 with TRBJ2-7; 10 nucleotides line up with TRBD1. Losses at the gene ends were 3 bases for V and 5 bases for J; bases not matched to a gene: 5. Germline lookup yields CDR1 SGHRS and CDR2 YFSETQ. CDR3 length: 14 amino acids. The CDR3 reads CASSSTTGGNEQYF. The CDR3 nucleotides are TGCGCCAGCAGCTCAACGACAGGGGGCAACGAGCAGTACTTC.

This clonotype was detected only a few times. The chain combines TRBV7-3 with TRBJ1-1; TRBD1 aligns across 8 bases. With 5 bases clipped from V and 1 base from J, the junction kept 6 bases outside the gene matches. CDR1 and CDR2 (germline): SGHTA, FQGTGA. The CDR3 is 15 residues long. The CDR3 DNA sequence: TGTGCCAGCAGCCCGGGGGACAGGCAGAACACTGAAGCTTTCTTT. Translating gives CASSPGDRQNTEAFF.

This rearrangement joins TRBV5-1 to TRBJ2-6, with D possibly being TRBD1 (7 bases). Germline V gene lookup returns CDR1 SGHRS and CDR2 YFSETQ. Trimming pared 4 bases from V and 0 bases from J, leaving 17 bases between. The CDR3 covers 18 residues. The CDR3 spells CASSLALDRSSGANVLTF. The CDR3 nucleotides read TGCGCCAGCAGCCTAGCGTTGGACAGGAGCTCTGGGGCCAACGTCCTGACTTTC.

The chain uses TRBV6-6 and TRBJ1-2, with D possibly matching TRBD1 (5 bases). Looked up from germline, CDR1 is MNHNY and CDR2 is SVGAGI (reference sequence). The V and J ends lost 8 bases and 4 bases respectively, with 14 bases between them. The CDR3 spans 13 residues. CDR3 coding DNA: TGTGCCAGCCAACCCGGGGGAATCTATGGCTACACCTTC. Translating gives CASQPGGIYGYTF.

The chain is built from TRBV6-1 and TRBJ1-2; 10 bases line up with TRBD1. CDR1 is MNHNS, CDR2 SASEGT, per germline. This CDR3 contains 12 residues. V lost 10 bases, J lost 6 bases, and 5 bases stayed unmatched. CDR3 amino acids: CATRQGAHGYTF. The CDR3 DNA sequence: TGTGCCACACGACAGGGGGCGCATGGCTACACCTTC.

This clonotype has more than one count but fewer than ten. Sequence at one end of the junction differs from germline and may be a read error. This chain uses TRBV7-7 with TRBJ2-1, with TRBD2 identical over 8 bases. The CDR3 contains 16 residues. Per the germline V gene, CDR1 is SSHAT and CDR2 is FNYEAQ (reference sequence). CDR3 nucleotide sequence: TGTGCTAGCAGCCACACGACGGGACTAGACTACAATGAGCAGTTCTTC. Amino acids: CASSHTTGLDYNEQFF. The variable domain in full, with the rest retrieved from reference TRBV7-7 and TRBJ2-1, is GAGVSQSPRYKVTKRGQDVTLRCDPISSHATLYWYQQALGQGPEFLTYFNYEAQPDKSGLPSDRFSAERPEGSISTLTIQRTEQRDSAMYRCASSHTTGLDYNEQFFGPGTRLTVL.

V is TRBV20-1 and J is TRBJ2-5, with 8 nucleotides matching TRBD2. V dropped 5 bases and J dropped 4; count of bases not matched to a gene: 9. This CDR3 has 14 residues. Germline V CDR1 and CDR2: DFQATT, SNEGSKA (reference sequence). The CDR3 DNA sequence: TGCAGTGCTCAAGGGACTAGTGGGGGAGAGACCCAGTACTTC. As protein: CSAQGTSGGETQYF.

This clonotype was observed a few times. Written as DNA, the CDR3 is TGCAGTGCTAACGCGGGTACAGGAGCAGCCAAAAACATTCAGTACTTC. This gives the protein CSANAGTGAAKNIQYF. J is TRBJ2-4 and V is TRBV20-1; D may be TRBD1 or TRBD2 (5 bases each). V was pared by 4 bases and J by 0 bases, with 16 bases between. Germline V gene data show CDR1 as DFQATT and CDR2 as SNEGSKA (reference sequence). The CDR3 has 16 residues.

The CDR3 region is CASSPTGTKGETQYF. The CDR3 nucleotides are TGTGCCAGCAGTCCCACCGGGACCAAGGGAGAGACCCAGTACTTC. The rearrangement uses TRBV11-2 and TRBJ2-5, with D perhaps matching TRBD1 or TRBD2 (5 bases each). V lost 6 bases and J 4 bases, leaving 18 bases between the germline ends. The germline CDR1 and CDR2 sequences are SGHAT and FQNNGV. The CDR3 has 15 amino acids.

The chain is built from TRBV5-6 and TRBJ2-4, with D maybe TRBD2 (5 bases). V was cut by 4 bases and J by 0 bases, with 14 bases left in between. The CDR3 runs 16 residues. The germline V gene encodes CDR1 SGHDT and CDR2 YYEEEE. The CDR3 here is CASSPPGDVAKNIQYF. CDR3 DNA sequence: TGTGCCAGCAGCCCGCCCGGGGATGTAGCCAAAAACATTCAGTACTTC.